One and the same sample provided the 5 T cell receptor beta chains below, sequenced in a study of a mutant IDH1 vaccine in newly diagnosed glioma. Profiled with immunoSEQ multiplex PCR; TCRdb holds only in-frame clones, not every one. The repertoire has some 11,000 clones, about 91% of them found once; the top ten carry around 4.9%. Time point: week 23, last vaccination. Each vaccine dose was 300 ug of mutant IDH1 20-mer peptide, with topical imiquimod. Their cognate antigens are unknown. The sample in question was PBMCs, obtained from a glioma patient whose treatment included an IDH1 peptide vaccine. The receptors come from a woman in her 40s with glioma. Some clones in this sample may be carry-over from other donors' samples.

CDR3 protein: CASSQEGGDSTGGYTF. Here the CDR3 DNA reads TGTGCCAGCAGCCAAGAGGGGGGGGACAGTACAGGTGGCTACACCTTC. This sequence joins TRBV4-2 and TRBJ1-2; 7 bases are shared with TRBD1. After removal of 0 bases from V and 7 bases from J, the junction contained 11 bases not matched to a gene. The CDR3 extends over 16 amino acids. Germline CDR1 and CDR2: LGHNA and YNFKEQ.

The V and J genes are TRBV29-1 and TRBJ2-1, with D possibly being TRBD1 or TRBD2 (7 bases each). Deletions cut 6 bases from V and 9 bases from J, with 21 bases between. The CDR3 has 14 amino acids. CDR1 and CDR2 (germline): SQVTM, ANQGSEA. CDR3 nucleotides: TGCAGCGTGCTCCACAGGGGCTCGGGGGGTGAGCAGTTCTTC. Its translation is CSVLHRGSGGEQFF.

The V call is TRBV4-1, the J call TRBJ1-4, with 9 positions matching TRBD1. Germline V gene data show CDR1 as MGHRA and CDR2 as YSYEKL. Trimming at V came to 0 bases and at J to 10 bases, leaving 15 bases not matched to a gene. This CDR3 spans 18 amino acids. The CDR3 reads CASSQDTDRGARGGKLFF. In nucleotides, the CDR3 is TGCGCCAGCAGCCAAGATACGGACAGGGGCGCACGGGGTGGAAAACTGTTTTTT.

This clone occurred a few times. The chain carries TRBV7-2 and TRBJ2-2; tentatively, D is TRBD1 (6 bases). With 7 bases removed from V and 6 bases from J, the gap between germline ends came to 15 bases. Per the germline V gene, CDR1 is SGHTA and CDR2 is FQGNSA. CDR3 size: 14 residues. The CDR3 DNA reads TGTGCCAGCACCCGCATGGGGGCGCCCGGGGAGCTGTTTTTT. Translated: CASTRMGAPGELFF.

The CDR3 sequence is CASSPQGRYLNTEAFF. CDR3 DNA sequence: TGTGCCAGCTCACCACAGGGTCGGTATCTGAACACTGAAGCTTTCTTT. The J gene is TRBJ1-1, the V gene TRBV18; no firm D call. CDR3 size: 16 residues. Trimming shortened V by 1 base and J by 0 bases, and 12 bases separated the two germline ends. Germline lookup yields CDR1 KGHSH and CDR2 LQKENI.